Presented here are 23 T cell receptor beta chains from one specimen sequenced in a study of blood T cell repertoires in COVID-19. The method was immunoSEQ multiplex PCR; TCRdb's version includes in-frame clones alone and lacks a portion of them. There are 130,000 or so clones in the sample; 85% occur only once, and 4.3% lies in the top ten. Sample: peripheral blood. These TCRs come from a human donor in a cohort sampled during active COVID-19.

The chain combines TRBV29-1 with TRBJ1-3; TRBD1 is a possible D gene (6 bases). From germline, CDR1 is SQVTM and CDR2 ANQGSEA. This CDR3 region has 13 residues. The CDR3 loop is CGLQGIAGNTIYF. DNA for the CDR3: TGCGGATTACAGGGAATTGCGGGAAACACCATATATTTT.

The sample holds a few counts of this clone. For the CDR3, the DNA is TGTGCCAGCAGCAAATCCGGACAGGGGGCGAACGAGCAGTACGTC. It translates to CASSKSGQGANEQYV. The gene calls are TRBV21-1 and TRBJ2-7; TRBD1, the D gene given by the table, was not confirmed from the DNA. TRBV21-1 represents a pseudogene. This CDR3 spans 15 amino acids.

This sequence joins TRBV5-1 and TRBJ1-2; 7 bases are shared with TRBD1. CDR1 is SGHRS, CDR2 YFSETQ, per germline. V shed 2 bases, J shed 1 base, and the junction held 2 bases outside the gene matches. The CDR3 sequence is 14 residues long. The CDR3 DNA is TGCGCCAGCAGCTTAGGGGACAGTAACTATGGCTACACCTTC. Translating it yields CASSLGDSNYGYTF. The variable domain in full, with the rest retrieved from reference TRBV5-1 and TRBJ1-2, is KAGVTQTPRYLIKTRGQQVTLSCSPISGHRSVSWYQQTPGQGLQFLFEYFSETQRNKGNFPGRFSGRQFSNSRSEMNVSTLELGDSALYLCASSLGDSNYGYTFGSGTRLTVV.

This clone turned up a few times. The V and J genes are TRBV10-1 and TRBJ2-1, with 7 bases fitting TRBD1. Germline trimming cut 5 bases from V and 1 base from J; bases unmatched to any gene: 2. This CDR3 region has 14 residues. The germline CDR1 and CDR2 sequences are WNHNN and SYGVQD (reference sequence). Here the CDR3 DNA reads TGCGCCAGCAGTCGACAGGGATCCTACAATGAGCAGTTCTTC. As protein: CASSRQGSYNEQFF.

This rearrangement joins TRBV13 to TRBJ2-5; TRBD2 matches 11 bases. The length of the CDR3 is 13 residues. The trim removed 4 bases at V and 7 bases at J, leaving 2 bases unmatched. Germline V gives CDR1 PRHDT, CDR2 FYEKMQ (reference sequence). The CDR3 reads CASSSGTSGTQYF. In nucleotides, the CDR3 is TGTGCCAGCAGCTCCGGGACTAGCGGGACCCAGTACTTC.

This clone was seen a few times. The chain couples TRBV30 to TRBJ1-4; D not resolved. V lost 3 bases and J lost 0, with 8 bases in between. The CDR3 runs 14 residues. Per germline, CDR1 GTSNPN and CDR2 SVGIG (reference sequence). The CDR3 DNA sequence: TGTGCCTGGAGCGACTTTGCAACTAATGAAAAACTGTTTTTT. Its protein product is CAWSDFATNEKLFF.

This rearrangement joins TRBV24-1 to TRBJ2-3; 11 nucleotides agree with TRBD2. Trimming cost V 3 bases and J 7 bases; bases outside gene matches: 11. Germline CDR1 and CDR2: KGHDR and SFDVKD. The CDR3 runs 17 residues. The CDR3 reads CATSDPGTSGGPYTQYF. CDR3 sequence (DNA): TGTGCCACCAGTGATCCCGGGACTAGCGGAGGACCCTATACGCAGTATTTT.

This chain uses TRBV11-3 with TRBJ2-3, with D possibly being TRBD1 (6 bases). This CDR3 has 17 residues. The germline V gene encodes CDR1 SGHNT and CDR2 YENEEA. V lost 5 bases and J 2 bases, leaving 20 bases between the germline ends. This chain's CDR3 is CASSLPEGQGTTDTQYF. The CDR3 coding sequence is TGTGCCAGCAGCCTGCCCGAGGGTCAGGGGACCACAGATACGCAGTATTTT.

The CDR3 is CASSQFADANYGYTF. The CDR3 DNA follows: TGCGCCAGCAGCCAATTTGCGGATGCTAACTATGGCTACACCTTC. The V call is TRBV4-3, the J call TRBJ1-2, with unresolved D. The CDR3 loop spans 15 amino acids. Trimming pared 2 bases from V and 0 bases from J, leaving 10 bases between. Germline loops: CDR1 LGHNA, CDR2 YSLEER.

The CDR3 nucleotides are TGTGCCAGCAGCGGGACAGGGGTGCTCAACACTGAAGCTTTCTTT. It encodes CASSGTGVLNTEAFF. The chain is built from TRBV5-8 and TRBJ1-1; 10 nucleotides align to TRBD1. Per germline, CDR1 SGHTS and CDR2 YDEGEE. This CDR3 has 15 residues. The V segment lost 4 bases and the J segment 2 bases; nucleotides outside the gene matches: 5.

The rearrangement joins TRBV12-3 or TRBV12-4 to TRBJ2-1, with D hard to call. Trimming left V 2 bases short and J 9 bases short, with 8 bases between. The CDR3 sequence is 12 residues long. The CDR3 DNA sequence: TGTGCCAGCAGTTTACAGGTCACTGAGCAGTTCTTC. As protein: CASSLQVTEQFF.

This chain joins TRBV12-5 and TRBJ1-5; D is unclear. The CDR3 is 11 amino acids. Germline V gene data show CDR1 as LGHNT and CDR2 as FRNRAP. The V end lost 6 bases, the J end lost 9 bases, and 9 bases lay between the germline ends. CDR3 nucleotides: TGTGCTAGTGGCCTCCGTTGGCCCCAGCATTTT. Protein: CASGLRWPQHF.

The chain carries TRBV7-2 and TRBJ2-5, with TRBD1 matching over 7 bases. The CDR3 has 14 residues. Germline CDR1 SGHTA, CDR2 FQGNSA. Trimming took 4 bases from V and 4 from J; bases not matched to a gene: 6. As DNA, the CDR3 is TGTGCCAGCAGCTCCACAGGGGTCGGAGAGACCCAGTACTTC. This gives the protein CASSSTGVGETQYF.

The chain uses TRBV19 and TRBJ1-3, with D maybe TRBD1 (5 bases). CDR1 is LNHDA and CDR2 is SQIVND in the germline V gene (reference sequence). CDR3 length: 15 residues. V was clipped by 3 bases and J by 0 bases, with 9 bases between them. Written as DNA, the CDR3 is TGTGCCAGTAGTATCCCGACAGTCTCTGGAAACACCATATATTTT. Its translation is CASSIPTVSGNTIYF.

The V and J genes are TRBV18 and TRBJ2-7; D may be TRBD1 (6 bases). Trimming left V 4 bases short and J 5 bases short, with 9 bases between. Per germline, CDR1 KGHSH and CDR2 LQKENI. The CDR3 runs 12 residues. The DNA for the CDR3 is TGTGCCAGCTCACAGCAGGGGAACGAGCAGTACGTC. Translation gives CASSQQGNEQYV.

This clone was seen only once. CDR3 sequence (DNA): TGTGCCATCAGTGACTGGCTAGCGTCGACGCAGTATTTT. Translated: CAISDWLASTQYF. The V call is TRBV10-3, the J call TRBJ2-3, with D possibly being TRBD2 (6 bases). Trimming pared 3 bases from V and 9 bases from J, leaving 13 bases between. The CDR3 covers 13 residues. The germline V gene encodes CDR1 ENHRY and CDR2 SYGVKD.

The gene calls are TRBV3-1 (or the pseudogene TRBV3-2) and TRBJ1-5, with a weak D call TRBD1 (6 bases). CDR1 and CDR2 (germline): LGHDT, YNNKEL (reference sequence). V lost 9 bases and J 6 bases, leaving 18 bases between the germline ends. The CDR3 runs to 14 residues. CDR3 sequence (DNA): TGTGCCAGTAGGACAGCGGCGGGAGGTCAGCCCCAGCATTTT. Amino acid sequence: CASRTAAGGQPQHF.

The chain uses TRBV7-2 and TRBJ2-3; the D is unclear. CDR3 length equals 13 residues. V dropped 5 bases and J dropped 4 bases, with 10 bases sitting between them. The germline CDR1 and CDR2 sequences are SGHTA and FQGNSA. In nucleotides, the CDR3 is TGTGCCAGCAGCGCGAACCTTGCAGATACGCAGTATTTT. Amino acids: CASSANLADTQYF.

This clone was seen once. The CDR3, as DNA: TGTGCCAGGGGGCCGCAGTATTTT. Its protein product is CARGPQYF. The V call is TRBV2, the J call TRBJ2-3; maybe TRBD1 (5 bases). Between the trimmed V and J ends, which lost 9 bases and 10 bases, there was a span of 5 bases. This CDR3 comprises 8 residues. Germline V gene data show CDR1 as SNHLY and CDR2 as FYNNEI.

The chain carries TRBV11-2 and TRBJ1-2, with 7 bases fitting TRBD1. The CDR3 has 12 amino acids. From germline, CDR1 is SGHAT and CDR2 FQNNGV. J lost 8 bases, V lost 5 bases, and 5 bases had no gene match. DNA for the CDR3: TGTGCCAGCAGCGCCGGGACAGTCGGCTACACCTTC. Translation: CASSAGTVGYTF.

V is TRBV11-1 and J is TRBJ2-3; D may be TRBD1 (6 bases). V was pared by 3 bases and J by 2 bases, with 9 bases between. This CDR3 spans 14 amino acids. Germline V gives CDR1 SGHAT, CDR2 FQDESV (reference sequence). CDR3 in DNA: TGTGCCAGCAGCTTGGTGGGGGCCACAGATACGCAGTATTTT. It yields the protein CASSLVGATDTQYF.

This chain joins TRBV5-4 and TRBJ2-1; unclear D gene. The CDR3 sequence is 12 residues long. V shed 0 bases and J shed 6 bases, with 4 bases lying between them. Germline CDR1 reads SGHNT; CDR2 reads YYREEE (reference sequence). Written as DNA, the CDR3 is TGTGCCAGCAGCTTGGCGTCCAATGAGCAGTTCTTC. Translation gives CASSLASNEQFF.

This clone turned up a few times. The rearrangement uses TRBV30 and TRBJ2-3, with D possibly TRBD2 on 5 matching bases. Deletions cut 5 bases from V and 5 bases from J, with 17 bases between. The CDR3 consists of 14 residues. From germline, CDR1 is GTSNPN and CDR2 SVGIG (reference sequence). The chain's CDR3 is CAWGRGLFVDTQYF. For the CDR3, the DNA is TGTGCCTGGGGGCGAGGACTCTTCGTAGATACGCAGTATTTT.